The following is a T cell receptor (beta chain) sequence with its context. Its antigen is not known. This entry belongs to a study of T cell repertoires in aging, cancer and after chemotherapy. Study results and caveats: Loss of evenness, beyond lost richness, contributed to age-related TCR diversity decline in cancer patients. Across the chemotherapy interval, each cancer cohort showed higher median generation probability, suggesting thymic rebound.

Amplification of TCR beta used genomic DNA extracted from peripheral blood. Rearranged V-D-J TRB sequences were amplified with a mixed TRB-A/B primer pool. In TCRdb, the multiplex PCR reads were re-called with MiXCR into one record per CDR3 protein. The sample lists 2,000 to 3,000 distinct CDR3 sequences; about 47% were seen once. The CDR3 is 13 residues long. CDR1 is SGHTA and CDR2 is FQGNSA in the germline V gene. Trimming removed 2 bases from V and 2 bases from J, with 6 bases in between. The chain employs TRBV7-2 and TRBJ2-5; D is uncertain. Sequenced input: blood. This TCR was sampled from a human donor with a blood cancer. In DNA, the CDR3 is TGTGCCAGCAGCTTAAGACCGCAAGAGACCCAGTACTTC. It is translated as CASSLRPQETQYF.